This T cell receptor beta chain is drawn from a study of cytomegalovirus exposure and HLA in healthy donors. The CDR3 spans 13 residues. Germline CDR1 is SGHVS and CDR2 is FQNEAQ. V gave up 2 bases and J gave up 0 bases, with 4 bases separating them. The PCR had 60 Vbeta and 13 Jbeta primers. The data were produced by immunoSEQ multiplex PCR, yet TCRdb's version contains in-frame clones alone and is incomplete. The table records 100,000 to 120,000 clones, around 80% of them present only once. The chain carries TRBV7-8 and TRBJ1-1; D is unclear. The source is a middle-aged man in good health and CMV-seropositive. Sequenced material: PBMCs. CDR3 coding DNA: TGTGCCAGCAGCTTAATCGTGAACACTGAAGCTTTCTTT. Its translation is CASSLIVNTEAFF.